These T cell receptor beta chains were read from a single sample in a study of CD8+CD57+ T cells in acquired aplastic anemia. Each CDR3 protein is one row after TCRdb ran MiXCR on the reads. The table includes approximately 380,000 distinct CDR3 sequences, roughly 68% detected once. The sequencing sample was made of sorted CD4+, CD8+, or CD8+CD57+ T cells (not recorded which) from PBMCs. These receptors originate from a human donor in good health, serving as a control. The CDR3 runs from the conserved cysteine through the conserved F or W. The D gene is left open where the match is weak. Size is stated for part of the rows, as once, few or many counts, or as a class when the clone is expanded.

CDR3 protein: CSAREAGGLATGTQYF
CDR3 DNA: TGCAGTGCTAGAGAGGCCGGGGGGCTAGCCACGGGGACCCAGTACTTC
J gene: TRBJ2-5
clone size: -
V gene: TRBV20-1
D gene: -

CDR3 protein: CARSQRLAWDNEQFF
CDR3 DNA: TGTGCCAGGAGTCAGAGACTAGCATGGGACAATGAGCAGTTCTTC
J gene: TRBJ2-1
clone size: -
V gene: TRBV2
D gene: TRBD2

CDR3 protein: CSARGGSYEQYF
CDR3 DNA: TGCAGTGCTAGGGGGGGTAGCTACGAGCAGTACTTC
J gene: TRBJ2-7
clone size: -
V gene: TRBV20-1
D gene: -

CDR3 protein: CASCRGGTGELFF
CDR3 DNA: TGTGCCAGCTGCCGAGGGGGGACCGGTGAGCTGTTTTTT
J gene: TRBJ2-2
clone size: -
V gene: TRBV9
D gene: -

CDR3 protein: CSARDLRAGGTPYEQYF
CDR3 DNA: TGCAGTGCTAGAGATCTGAGGGCGGGGGGAACTCCCTACGAGCAGTACTTC
J gene: TRBJ2-7
clone size: -
V gene: TRBV20-1
D gene: TRBD2

CDR3 protein: CASSLEAGEQYFGYF
CDR3 DNA: -
J gene: TRBJ2-3
clone size: -
V gene: TRBV7-2
D gene: -

CDR3 protein: CASSIRDDYYGYTF
CDR3 DNA: TGTGCCAGCAGTATACGGGACGACTACTATGGCTACACCTTC
J gene: TRBJ1-2
clone size: many
V gene: TRBV6-1
D gene: -

CDR3 protein: CASSLGGGTEAFFYF
CDR3 DNA: TGTGCCAGCAGCTTAGGAGGGGGGACTGAAGCTTTCTTTTATTTT
J gene: TRBJ2-3
clone size: -
V gene: TRBV7-2
D gene: -

CDR3 protein: CASSSPGGGTEAYF
CDR3 DNA: TGTGCCAGCAGCTCCCCAGGGGGGGGGACTGAAGCGTACTTC
J gene: TRBJ2-7
clone size: -
V gene: TRBV9
D gene: -

CDR3 protein: CASSQRTGRVSPLHF
CDR3 DNA: TGTGCCAGCAGTCAACGGACAGGGCGGGTCTCACCCCTCCACTTT
J gene: TRBJ1-6
clone size: -
V gene: TRBV2
D gene: TRBD1

CDR3 protein: CASSFSGGEQYF
CDR3 DNA: TGTGCCAGCAGTTTCTCGGGTGGCGAGCAGTACTTC
J gene: TRBJ2-7
clone size: -
V gene: TRBV5-4
D gene: -

CDR3 protein: CASSTASRTGRSRAEAFF
CDR3 DNA: TGTGCCAGCAGCACAGCATCAAGGACAGGGAGGAGCAGGGCTGAAGCTTTCTTT
J gene: TRBJ1-1
clone size: -
V gene: TRBV7-9
D gene: TRBD1

CDR3 protein: CASSRPEETTYF
CDR3 DNA: TGCGCCAGCAGCCGACCCGAGGAAACCACATATTTT
J gene: TRBJ1-3
clone size: -
V gene: TRBV5-1
D gene: -

CDR3 protein: CATSRNRGQPRHF
CDR3 DNA: TGTGCCACCAGCAGAAACAGGGGCCAGCCGCGGCATTTT
J gene: TRBJ1-5
clone size: -
V gene: TRBV15
D gene: TRBD1

CDR3 protein: CARSPSGGPSNQPF
CDR3 DNA: TGTGCCCGCAGCCCGTCCGGGGGGCCGAGCAATCAGCCCTTC
J gene: TRBJ2-7
clone size: -
V gene: TRBV7-9
D gene: -

CDR3 protein: CATTRGADVYNEQFF
CDR3 DNA: TGTGCCACCACGAGGGGAGCGGACGTCTACAATGAGCAGTTCTTC
J gene: TRBJ2-1
clone size: -
V gene: TRBV7-8
D gene: -

CDR3 protein: CASNHTPGELFF
CDR3 DNA: TGTGCCAGTAACCACACACCCGGGGAGCTGTTTTTT
J gene: TRBJ2-2
clone size: -
V gene: TRBV7-3
D gene: -

CDR3 protein: CASSLRKRGLDYTF
CDR3 DNA: TGTGCCAGCAGCTTACGGAAACGAGGGCTCGACTACACCTTC
J gene: TRBJ1-2
clone size: many
V gene: TRBV7-9
D gene: -

CDR3 protein: CSAKLPGGRETQYF
CDR3 DNA: TGCAGTGCTAAGCTTCCCGGGGGTAGAGAGACCCAGTACTTC
J gene: TRBJ2-5
clone size: -
V gene: TRBV20-1
D gene: -

CDR3 protein: CASSQDSSYSPLYF
CDR3 DNA: TGCGCCAGCAGCCAAGATTCGTCTTATTCACCCCTCTACTTT
J gene: TRBJ1-6
clone size: -
V gene: TRBV7-3
D gene: -

CDR3 protein: CSARGGAAKYF
CDR3 DNA: TGCAGTGCTAGAGGGGGGGCTGCGAAGTATTTT
J gene: TRBJ2-3
clone size: -
V gene: TRBV20-1
D gene: -